The next 7 T cell receptor beta chains were all read from a single sample in a study of blood T cell repertoires in COVID-19. Profiled with immunoSEQ multiplex PCR; TCRdb holds only in-frame clones, not every one. This table holds roughly 250,000 clones, 70% to 90% found once. The sequencing sample was made of peripheral blood. Receptors were obtained from a woman aged 40-49 years who had recovered from COVID-19.

The chain combines TRBV6-5 with TRBJ2-1; 9 bases agree with TRBD2. Germline V lookup: CDR1 MNHEY, CDR2 SVGAGI. V shed 2 bases and J 1 base; nucleotides not matched to a gene: 3. CDR3 length: 16 amino acids. CDR3 in DNA: TGTGCCAGCAGTTACGCCCTAGCGGGGTCCTACAATGAGCAGTTCTTC. It encodes CASSYALAGSYNEQFF.

The chain joins TRBV10-3 to TRBJ1-6; possible D gene TRBD1, 5 bases. The CDR3 runs 15 residues. Looked up from germline, CDR1 is ENHRY and CDR2 is SYGVKD. V was shortened by 0 bases and J by 9 bases, with 12 bases between the two germline ends. DNA for the CDR3: TGTGCCATCAGTGAGTCGGTACGGGGGGTTTCACCCCTCCACTTT. The encoded protein is CAISESVRGVSPLHF.

This chain joins TRBV2 and TRBJ1-3; 10 bases map to TRBD1. The CDR3 extends over 16 amino acids. V lost 6 bases to trimming and J lost 4 bases; unmatched junction nucleotides: 9. Germline lookup yields CDR1 SNHLY and CDR2 FYNNEI. The CDR3 reads CASSKGGQGPGNTIYF. CDR3 DNA: TGTGCCAGCAGCAAAGGGGGACAGGGGCCGGGAAACACCATATATTTT.

The V and J genes are TRBV12-5 and TRBJ1-2, with TRBD1 matching over 8 bases. CDR3 size: 16 residues. CDR1 and CDR2 (germline): LGHNT, FRNRAP. V was pared by 1 base and J by 4 bases, with 8 bases of the junction left unmatched. The CDR3: CASGLAPTGASYGYTF. The CDR3 DNA sequence: TGTGCTAGTGGTTTGGCCCCGACAGGGGCCAGCTATGGCTACACCTTC.

This chain uses TRBV5-6 with TRBJ2-7; 8 nucleotides align to TRBD2. Germline CDR1 is SGHDT and CDR2 is YYEEEE. CDR3 length: 16 residues. Trimming took 4 bases from V and 0 from J; bases not matched to a gene: 9. The CDR3: CASSPRGGRHSYEQYF. CDR3 in DNA: TGTGCCAGCAGCCCCCGGGGCGGGAGGCACTCCTACGAGCAGTACTTC. Based on the CDR3 plus reference TRBV5-6 and TRBJ2-7, the full variable domain is DAGVTQSPTHLIKTRGQQVTLRCSPKSGHDTVSWYQQALGQGPQFIFQYYEEEERQRGNFPDRFSGHQFPNYSSELNVNALLLGDSALYLCASSPRGGRHSYEQYFGPGTRLTVT.

This chain links TRBV9 with TRBJ2-4; 11 positions match TRBD2. The CDR3 runs to 17 residues. CDR1 and CDR2 from the germline V gene are SGDLS and YYNGEE. The V and J ends lost 3 bases and 0 bases, in that order; junction bases with no gene match: 5. DNA of the CDR3: TGTGCCAGCAGCGAGGGGGGACTAGCGGTAGCCAAAAACATTCAGTACTTC. This sequence encodes CASSEGGLAVAKNIQYF.

The J gene is TRBJ2-3, the V gene TRBV4-3, with TRBD2 as a possible D gene (7 bases). This CDR3 is built from 15 residues. The V gene lost 4 bases and the J gene lost 3 bases, with 14 bases spanning the gap. Germline lookup yields CDR1 LGHNA and CDR2 YSLEER. Written as DNA, the CDR3 is TGCGCCAGCAGCCCGGGGGGAGGGGGGACAGATACGCAGTATTTT. It translates to CASSPGGGGTDTQYF.